This T cell receptor (beta chain) stems from a study of post-analysis software for immune sequencing data. Findings and limits, study-wide: Patients carried roughly 5 TRBV segments more frequently than controls did, and TRBV5-6, TRBV5-1 and TRBV20-1 were among them.

Comment on this clonotype: The antigen remains undetermined.

The V gene's germline CDR1 is MGHDK and CDR2 SYGVNS. CDR3 size: 13 residues. Trimming removed 6 bases from V and 3 bases from J, with 12 bases in between. cDNA libraries for TCR beta contained unique molecular identifiers. TCRdb re-called the PCR reads through MiXCR, storing one row per CDR3 protein. Altogether around 710,000 distinct CDR3 sequences are present, 35% to 55% being singletons, with the ten largest covering 4.9%. The rearrangement joins TRBV25-1 to TRBJ2-7; D might be TRBD1 (6 bases). The TCR originated in a girl aged 10-17 years with multiple sclerosis. The specimen sequenced was blood. CDR3 residues: CASRGQMHYEQYF. The DNA for the CDR3 is TGTGCCAGCAGAGGACAGATGCACTACGAGCAGTACTTC.